The 21 T cell receptor beta chains presented below share a single source sample, sequenced in a study of CD8+CD57+ T cells in acquired aplastic anemia. TCR beta VDJ combinations and CDR3 sequences were profiled from genomic DNA. TCRdb re-analysed the reads in MiXCR, keeping a single row per CDR3 protein. The sample lists 150,000 to 200,000 distinct CDR3 sequences, around 45% occurring once. The sample comprised sorted CD4+, CD8+, or CD8+CD57+ T cells (not recorded which) from PBMCs. All receptors come from a human donor in good health.

In its sample, this clonotype was seen a few times. The chain has TRBV3-1 and TRBJ2-5; D unclear. Trimming took off 4 bases at V and 4 bases at J, with 7 bases between the two ends. The CDR3 loop spans 12 amino acids. Germline V gives CDR1 LGHDT, CDR2 YNNKEL (reference sequence). DNA of the CDR3: TGTGCCAGCAGCCCTCAATCAGAGACCCAGTACTTC. This encodes CASSPQSETQYF.

This clonotype was detected ten times or more. This rearrangement joins TRBV4-3 to TRBJ2-7; 11 nucleotides match TRBD2. With V trimmed by 1 base and J by 4 bases, 6 bases remained unmatched. CDR1 is LGHNA and CDR2 is YSLEER in the germline V gene. The CDR3 is made up of 16 amino acids. For the CDR3, the DNA is TGCGCCAGCAGCCAAGTTAGCGGGGGGGCAGGTTACGAGCAGTACTTC. The encoded protein is CASSQVSGGAGYEQYF.

Many counts were recorded for this clonotype. The chain has TRBV6-2 or TRBV6-3 and TRBJ1-1, with TRBD1 identical over 9 bases. J gave up 10 bases and V 2 bases, and 5 bases lay outside the gene matches. CDR1 is MNHEY, CDR2 SVGEGT, per germline. The CDR3 consists of 13 residues. CDR3 protein: CASSYRDRVRAFF. CDR3 in DNA: TGTGCCAGCAGTTACAGGGACAGGGTCCGAGCTTTCTTT.

This clonotype was counted between two and nine times. The chain recombines TRBV7-8 with TRBJ2-3; D gene uncertain. This CDR3 is 13 amino acids long. Germline CDR1 is SGHVS and CDR2 is FQNEAQ. V was shortened by 5 bases and J by 5 bases, with 11 bases between the two germline ends. CDR3 region: CASSPGEEDTQYF. CDR3 sequence (DNA): TGTGCCAGCAGCCCCGGCGAGGAAGATACGCAGTATTTT.

This clonotype was detected ten times or more. The J gene is TRBJ1-2, the V gene TRBV14; 9 positions match TRBD1. The germline CDR1 and CDR2 sequences are SGHDN and FVKESK. Trimming took 2 bases from V and 3 from J; bases not matched to a gene: 4. This CDR3 has 15 residues. CDR3 amino acids: CASSQQQGADYGYTF. CDR3 nucleotides: TGTGCCAGCAGCCAACAACAGGGGGCCGACTATGGCTACACCTTC.

This chain uses TRBV5-1 with TRBJ2-7; D gene ambiguous. The germline V and J ends were trimmed by 0 bases and 3 bases, with 10 bases remaining between them. The length of the CDR3 is 14 residues. The germline gives CDR1 SGHRS, CDR2 YFSETQ. The CDR3 DNA reads TGCGCCAGCAGCTTGGCCCCTAACGTCTACGAGCAGTACTTC. It yields the protein CASSLAPNVYEQYF.

This sequence joins TRBV7-8 and TRBJ2-7, with 7 bases identical to TRBD1. The CDR3 runs 14 residues. V was clipped by 5 bases and J by 5 bases; unmatched bases: 9. Germline V gene data show CDR1 as SGHVS and CDR2 as FQNEAQ. CDR3 amino acids: CASSPHRGRDEQYF. Here the CDR3 DNA reads TGTGCCAGCAGCCCGCACAGGGGTAGGGACGAGCAGTACTTC.

V and J are TRBV7-3 and TRBJ2-1, with 8 bases that match TRBD2. Germline CDR1 and CDR2: SGHTA and FQGTGA. The CDR3 spans 15 residues. Trimming cost V 5 bases and J 0 bases; bases outside gene matches: 3. CDR3 DNA sequence: TGTGCCAGCAGCCTTGGGACTAGCTCCTACAATGAGCAGTTCTTC. Protein: CASSLGTSSYNEQFF.

This clonotype was counted at least ten times. V and J are TRBV15 and TRBJ1-1; 7 positions agree with TRBD1. The CDR3 is made up of 14 amino acids. With V trimmed by 4 bases and J by 8 bases, 10 bases remained unmatched. The germline V gene encodes CDR1 LNHNV and CDR2 YYDKDF (reference sequence). CDR3 protein: CATSTRTGATEAFF. The CDR3 DNA reads TGTGCCACCAGCACAAGGACAGGTGCCACCGAAGCTTTCTTT.

This clonotype was observed many times. This chain links TRBV5-1 with TRBJ2-3; TRBD2 matches at 11 bases. V lost 0 bases to trimming and J lost 6 bases; unmatched junction nucleotides: 3. CDR3 length: 15 amino acids. In germline, CDR1 is SGHRS, CDR2 YFSETQ. CDR3 sequence (DNA): TGCGCCAGCAGCTTGGCTAGCGGGGGGCTGGATACGCAGTATTTT. Translated: CASSLASGGLDTQYF.

This clonotype was seen ten or more times. The V and J genes are TRBV4-1 and TRBJ2-7, with 8 bases fitting TRBD1. The germline CDR1 and CDR2 sequences are MGHRA and YSYEKL. The CDR3 length is 17 residues. Trimming at V came to 0 bases and at J to 2 bases, leaving 9 bases not matched to a gene. The CDR3 DNA is TGCGCCAGCAGCCAAGATTGGTCGCGGGACAGGCCCTACGAGCAGTACTTC. Translation gives CASSQDWSRDRPYEQYF.

The rearrangement joins TRBV5-1 to TRBJ2-7, with 7 positions matching TRBD1. This CDR3 comprises 15 residues. Unmatched junction bases numbered 11, after V lost 5 bases and J lost 3 bases. The germline CDR1 and CDR2 sequences are SGHRS and YFSETQ. Here the CDR3 DNA reads TGCGCCAGCAGACCCGCCGGGACAGAACTCTACGAGCAGTACTTC. It is translated as CASRPAGTELYEQYF.

This clonotype showed up many times. The CDR3 protein is CSVSGTGRAYEQYF. DNA of the CDR3: TGCAGCGTTTCAGGGACAGGGAGGGCCTACGAGCAGTACTTC. This chain joins TRBV29-1 and TRBJ2-7; the match to TRBD1 covers 9 bases. Germline V gives CDR1 SQVTM, CDR2 ANQGSEA. The V gene end was trimmed by 5 bases and the J gene end by 2 bases; junction bases not matched to a gene: 7. The CDR3 runs to 14 residues.

Notes on this clonotype: This sequence may be a read error, since a much larger clone differs from it by one base. V and J are TRBV3-1 and TRBJ2-7; unclear D gene. Germline V lookup: CDR1 LGHDT, CDR2 YNNKEL (reference sequence). The CDR3 totals 13 residues. In nucleotides, the CDR3 is TGTGGCAGCAGCCCCCCACTGTTCTCCGAGCAGTACTTC. It encodes CGSSPPLFSEQYF.

This clonotype was detected ten times or more. This sequence joins TRBV9 and TRBJ1-4; 7 nucleotides align to TRBD1. The germline V gene has CDR1 SGDLS and CDR2 YYNGEE. V shed 4 bases and J 0 bases; nucleotides not matched to a gene: 6. CDR3 length: 16 residues. CDR3 amino acids: CASSRDSPATNEKLFF. CDR3 in DNA: TGTGCCAGCAGCCGGGACAGCCCAGCAACTAATGAAAAACTGTTTTTT. The variable domain in full, completed from reference TRBV9 and TRBJ1-4, reads DSGVTQTPKHLITATGQRVTLRCSPRSGDLSVYWYQQSLDQGLQFLIQYYNGEERAKGNILERFSAQQFPDLHSELNLSSLELGDSALYFCASSRDSPATNEKLFFGSGTQLSVL.

Worth noting for this clonotype: Just one base apart from a much larger clone, this may be a read error. The CDR3 does not end in the conserved phenylalanine or tryptophan, so this is likely a read error. This chain connects TRBV5-4 to TRBJ1-2; 12 bases fit TRBD1. This CDR3 has 14 residues. Germline V lookup: CDR1 SGHNT, CDR2 YYREEE (reference sequence). V lost 4 bases, J lost 6 bases, and 4 bases stayed unmatched. CDR3 bases: TGTGCCAGCAGCCCGGGACAGGGGGCGCATGGCTACACCTCC. Translated, it gives CASSPGQGAHGYTS.

V and J are TRBV7-2 and TRBJ1-6, with D perhaps TRBD1 (6 bases). CDR3 size: 15 residues. Germline CDR1 SGHTA, CDR2 FQGNSA. Deletions cut 5 bases from V and 14 bases from J, with 22 bases between. Here the CDR3 reads CASSIPGQQSATLHF. CDR3 nucleotides: TGTGCCAGCAGCATACCGGGACAACAGTCCGCCACCCTCCACTTT.

This sequence joins TRBV12-3 or TRBV12-4 and TRBJ1-2, with D tentatively TRBD1 (5 bases). The V end lost 5 bases, the J end lost 4 bases, and 20 bases lay between the germline ends. CDR3 length: 16 amino acids. CDR3 amino acids: CASSPSRAGRIYGYTF. The CDR3 DNA follows: TGTGCCAGCAGTCCCTCCAGGGCAGGGCGGATCTATGGCTACACCTTC.

This clonotype was observed many times. This rearrangement joins TRBV4-1 to TRBJ2-7, with D possibly matching TRBD2 (6 bases). CDR3 size: 15 residues. CDR1 is MGHRA, CDR2 YSYEKL, per germline. V was shortened by 1 base and J by 0 bases, with 10 bases between the two germline ends. CDR3 in amino acids: CASSQGWGDSYEQYF. The CDR3 nucleotides read TGCGCCAGCAGCCAAGGATGGGGGGACTCCTACGAGCAGTACTTC.

A single count supports this clonotype. The chain uses TRBV20-1 and TRBJ1-2; possible D gene TRBD1, 6 bases. V was pared by 2 bases and J by 6 bases, with 19 bases between. The germline gives CDR1 DFQATT, CDR2 SNEGSKA (reference sequence). The CDR3 spans 15 residues. The CDR3 loop is CSARLGHAPWDGYTF. The CDR3 DNA sequence: TGCAGTGCTAGACTGGGACACGCACCCTGGGATGGCTACACCTTC.

This sequence joins TRBV27 and TRBJ2-7; TRBD2 matches at 13 bases. Germline trimming cut 8 bases from V and 4 bases from J; bases unmatched to any gene: 8. The CDR3 is 15 amino acids. Germline V gene data show CDR1 as MNHEY and CDR2 as SMNVEV (reference sequence). CDR3 bases: TGTGCCAGCGGTTCAACTAGCGGGGGGGCATACGAGCAGTACTTC. Translated: CASGSTSGGAYEQYF.